Listed below are T cell receptor beta chains from one sample, sequenced in a study of beta chain features in type 1 diabetes. Data came from immunoSEQ multiplex PCR; TCRdb stores just in-frame clones and leaves some out. The sample holds a few hundred thousand clones, roughly 15% seen once. Sequencing was performed on central memory CD4+ T cells from blood. Receptors originate from a man under 40 in good health. Each CDR3 is given with its conserved first and last residue. A D gene is named only where the DNA matches it firmly. Rows may omit the clone size; those that give it use once, few, many or a size class.

d_call j_call clone_size v_call cdr3_nt cdr3_aa
TRBD1 TRBJ2-1 few TRBV7-8 TGTGCCAGCAGCTTAGATGGTCGCCAGACAGGGGGGCGCGGGTTGCACAATGAGCAGTTCTTC CASSLDGRQTGGRGLHNEQFF
NA TRBJ2-2 NA TRBV27 TGTGCCAGCAGGGGCACACGGAACACCGGGGAGCTGTTTTTT CASRGTRNTGELFF
NA TRBJ2-4 many TRBV2 TGTGCCAGCAGTGAATTACAGGGCAGGAACATTCAGTACTTC CASSELQGRNIQYF
NA TRBJ2-3 NA TRBV7-2 TGTGCCAGCAGCCCACTGGGTGTAGATACGCAGTATTTT CASSPLGVDTQYF
NA TRBJ1-2 NA TRBV5-1 TGCGCCGGCAGGTCTAACAGGGATACTAACTATGGCTACACCTTC CAGRSNRDTNYGYTF
TRBD1 TRBJ1-1 many TRBV14 TGTGCCAGCAGCCCTTCGACAGGGCTACGAGGGTACTTT CASSPSTGLRGYF
TRBD1 TRBJ2-5 few TRBV5-4 TGTGCCAGCAGCTTGACAGGGGCCCAAGAGACCCAGTACTTC CASSLTGAQETQYF
NA TRBJ2-7 NA TRBV2 TGTGCCAGCAGTGACGGGGGCTTCGAGCAGTACTTC CASSDGGFEQYF
NA TRBJ2-2 few TRBV10-2 TGCGCCAGCAGCACAGGGCCGGACACCGGGGAGCTGTTTTTT CASSTGPDTGELFF
TRBD1 TRBJ2-5 few TRBV10-1 TGCGCCAGCAGCCGGGACAGCCAAGAGACCCAGTACTTC CASSRDSQETQYF
NA TRBJ2-6 many TRBV16 TGTGCCAGCAGCCAATCTAGTGGCTCTGGGGCCAACGTCCTGACTTTC CASSQSSGSGANVLTF
TRBD2 TRBJ2-5 many TRBV18 TGTGCCAGCTCACCAATAGCGGGGCAAGAGACCCAGTACTTC CASSPIAGQETQYF
NA TRBJ2-7 NA TRBV5-1 TGCGCCAGCAGCCCGGAGAGGGGGTCCTCCTCCTACGAGCAGTACTTC CASSPERGSSSYEQYF
NA TRBJ2-5 NA TRBV7-8 TGTGCCAGCAGCTTAGTCGGCACTCCCTCAGAGACCCAGTACTTC CASSLVGTPSETQYF
NA TRBJ1-3 few TRBV2 TGTGCCAGCAGTGAAGCGCTAGGAAACACCATATATTTT CASSEALGNTIYF
TRBD1 TRBJ2-3 few TRBV7-2 TGTGCCAGCAGCCGGGACAGTACAGATACGCAGTATTTT CASSRDSTDTQYF
NA TRBJ2-3 few TRBV4-3 TGCGCCAGCAGCCAAGATTATAGAGACTCCACCGGAGATACGCAGTATTTT CASSQDYRDSTGDTQYF
NA TRBJ1-2 NA TRBV6-1 TGTGCCAGCAGTTTGGACAGTAAGAGATATGGCTACACCTTC CASSLDSKRYGYTF
TRBD2 TRBJ2-1 few TRBV7-2 TGTGCCAGCAGCACATGGGGCGGGAGACTTGGTGAGCAGTTCTTC CASSTWGGRLGEQFF
NA TRBJ1-5 NA TRBV4-3 TGCGCCAGCAGCCAAGGGTTAAGCAATCAGCCCCAGCATTTT CASSQGLSNQPQHF
TRBD1 TRBJ1-6 NA TRBV25-1 TGTGCCAGCCAAGGACAGGGAGGTGGCTCACCCCTCCACTTT CASQGQGGGSPLHF
NA TRBJ1-6 NA TRBV7-6 TGTGCCAGCAGCTTAGAACGGACTTCACCCCTCCACTTT CASSLERTSPLHF
NA TRBJ2-7 few TRBV7-9 TGTGCCAGCAGCTTAATGTCGACAGCCAAGCCCTACGAGCAGTACTTC CASSLMSTAKPYEQYF
NA TRBJ2-5 few TRBV15 TGTGCCACCAGCAGAGAGGGAGCGTGGGGGCCAGGAGAGACCCAGTACTTC CATSREGAWGPGETQYF
TRBD2 TRBJ2-3 NA TRBV27 TGTGCCAGCAGACCTACGCGACTAGCGGGGGTTACAGATACGCAGTATTTT CASRPTRLAGVTDTQYF
NA TRBJ1-1 NA TRBV11-2 TGTGCCAGCAGCAGGTGGCAGGGAGCTTTCTTT CASSRWQGAFF
NA TRBJ1-4 few TRBV6-1 TGTGCCAGCGGAGACAGGTTAGGTGAAAAACTGTTTTTT CASGDRLGEKLFF
NA TRBJ2-2 few TRBV11-2 TGTGCCAGCAGCTTATGGGCGACAGACACCGGGGAGCTGTTTTTT CASSLWATDTGELFF
TRBD2 TRBJ2-1 NA TRBV11-3 TGTGCCAGCAGCTTAGAGGGTCTAGCGGGGGTCAATGAGCAGTTCTTC CASSLEGLAGVNEQFF
NA TRBJ1-1 few TRBV27 TGTGCCAGCAGTCAAGTAAAGAACACTGAAGCTTTCTTT CASSQVKNTEAFF
NA TRBJ2-1 NA TRBV6-5 TGTGCCAGCAGTTGGGGGGGCAGGTCCGACGATGAGCAGTTCTTC CASSWGGRSDDEQFF
NA TRBJ1-1 many TRBV19 TGTGCCAGTAGCGTTCCGGAGAACACTGAAGCTTTCTTT CASSVPENTEAFF
NA TRBJ2-1 few TRBV7-2 TGTGCCAGCAGCCCTGGCCCTTCGCGTAAGGGTTACAATGAGCAGTTCTTC CASSPGPSRKGYNEQFF
NA TRBJ2-7 few TRBV12-2 TGTGCAAGTCGCTTAGGGCTAGCGGGGGGCCGCTCCCACTCCTACGAGCAGTACTTC CASRLGLAGGRSHSYEQYF
NA TRBJ1-2 NA TRBV29-1 TGCAGCGTTGCTACAGGCTATGGCTACACCTTC CSVATGYGYTF
TRBD2 TRBJ2-1 few TRBV6-5 TGTGCCAGCAGGGGACTAGCGGGCTCCTACAATGAGCAGTTCTTC CASRGLAGSYNEQFF
TRBD1 TRBJ1-4 NA TRBV29-1 TGCTGGGGGGGACAGGGGCGTCCGAATGAAAAACTGTTTTTT CWGGQGRPNEKLFF
NA TRBJ1-5 NA TRBV6-5 TGTGCCAGCAGTGATTGGGGAGGGAGGCAGCCCCAGCATTTT CASSDWGGRQPQHF
NA TRBJ2-2 few TRBV6-5 TGTGCCAGCAGTTTCGGGGCAGGCGGGGAGCTGTTTTTT CASSFGAGGELFF
NA TRBJ1-5 NA TRBV4-1 TGCGCCAGCTCTTCTCTTACCGGCCCCCGGGGTCAGCCCCAGCATTTT CASSSLTGPRGQPQHF
NA TRBJ2-7 NA TRBV7-2 TGTGCCAGCAGCTTAGCAGCTAGCTACGAGCAGTACTTC CASSLAASYEQYF
NA TRBJ2-7 few TRBV27 TGTGCCAGCAGTGGCCGCAGCCGAGGGTACTTC CASSGRSRGYF
NA TRBJ1-3 few TRBV2 TGTGCCAGCACGCGACAGAGCTCTGGAAACACCATATATTTT CASTRQSSGNTIYF
NA TRBJ1-2 few TRBV2 TGTGCCAGCAGAACTAGGCAGGGGCGGGACTATGGCTACACCTTC CASRTRQGRDYGYTF
NA TRBJ1-4 NA TRBV5-1 TGCGCCAGCAGCTTGGAGAGAGCGGGTGAAAAACTGTTTTTT CASSLERAGEKLFF
NA TRBJ1-1 NA TRBV18 TGTGCCAGCTCGCGAGGGGACTGGAGAAACACTGAAGCTTTCTTT CASSRGDWRNTEAFF
NA TRBJ2-1 many TRBV21-1 TGTGCCAGCTTGACAGGGGCCATGGTCAATGAGCAGTTCTTC CASLTGAMVNEQFF
TRBD1 TRBJ2-1 few TRBV7-2 TGTGCCAGCAGCCTATCCGGGACAGGGGGATTCTTC CASSLSGTGGFF
NA TRBJ2-5 NA TRBV19 TGTGCCAGTAGTATGCAGGGGGGGCAAGAGACCCAGTACTTC CASSMQGGQETQYF